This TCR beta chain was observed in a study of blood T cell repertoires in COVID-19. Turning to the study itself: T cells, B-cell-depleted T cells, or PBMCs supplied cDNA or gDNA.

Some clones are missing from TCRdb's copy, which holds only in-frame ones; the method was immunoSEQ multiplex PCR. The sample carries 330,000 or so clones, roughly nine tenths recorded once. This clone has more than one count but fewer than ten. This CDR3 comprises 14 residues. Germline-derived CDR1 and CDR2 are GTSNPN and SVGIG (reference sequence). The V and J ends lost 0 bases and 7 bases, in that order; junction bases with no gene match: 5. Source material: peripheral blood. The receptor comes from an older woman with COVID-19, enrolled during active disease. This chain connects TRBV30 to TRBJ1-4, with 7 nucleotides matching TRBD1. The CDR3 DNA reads TGTGCCTGGAGTGTGACAGGGTCGGGTGAAAAACTGTTTTTT. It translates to CAWSVTGSGEKLFF.